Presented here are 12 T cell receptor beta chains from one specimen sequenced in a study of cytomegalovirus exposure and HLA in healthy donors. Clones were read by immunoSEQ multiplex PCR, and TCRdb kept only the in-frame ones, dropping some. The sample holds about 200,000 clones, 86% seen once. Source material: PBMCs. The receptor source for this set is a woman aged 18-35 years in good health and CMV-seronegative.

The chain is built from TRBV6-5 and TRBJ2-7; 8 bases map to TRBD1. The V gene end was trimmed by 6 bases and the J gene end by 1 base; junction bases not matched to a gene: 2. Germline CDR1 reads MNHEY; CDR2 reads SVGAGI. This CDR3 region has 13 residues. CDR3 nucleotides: TGTGCCAGCAGCCGGACAGGGTCCTACGAGCAGTACTTC. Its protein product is CASSRTGSYEQYF.

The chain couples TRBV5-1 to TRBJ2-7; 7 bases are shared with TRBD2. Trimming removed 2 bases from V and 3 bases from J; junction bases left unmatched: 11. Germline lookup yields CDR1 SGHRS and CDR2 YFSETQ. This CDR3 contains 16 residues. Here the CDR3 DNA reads TGCGCCAGCAGCTTAGTCGCCTGGGAGGGATTCTACGAGCAGTACTTC. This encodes CASSLVAWEGFYEQYF. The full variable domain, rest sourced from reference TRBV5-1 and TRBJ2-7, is KAGVTQTPRYLIKTRGQQVTLSCSPISGHRSVSWYQQTPGQGLQFLFEYFSETQRNKGNFPGRFSGRQFSNSRSEMNVSTLELGDSALYLCASSLVAWEGFYEQYFGPGTRLTVT.

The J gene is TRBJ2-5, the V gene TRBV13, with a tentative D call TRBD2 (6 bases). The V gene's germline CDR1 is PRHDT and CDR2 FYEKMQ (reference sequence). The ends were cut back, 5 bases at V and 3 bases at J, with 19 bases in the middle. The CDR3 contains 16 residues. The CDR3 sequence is CASSPAGGWSEETQYF. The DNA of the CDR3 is TGTGCCAGCAGCCCCGCCGGAGGGTGGAGTGAAGAGACCCAGTACTTC.

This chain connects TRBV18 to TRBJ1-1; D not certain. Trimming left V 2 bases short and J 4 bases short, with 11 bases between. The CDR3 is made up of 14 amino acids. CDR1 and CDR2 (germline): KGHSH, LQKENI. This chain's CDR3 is CASSPVRESTEAFF. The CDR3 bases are TGTGCCAGCTCACCAGTGAGGGAGAGCACTGAAGCTTTCTTT.

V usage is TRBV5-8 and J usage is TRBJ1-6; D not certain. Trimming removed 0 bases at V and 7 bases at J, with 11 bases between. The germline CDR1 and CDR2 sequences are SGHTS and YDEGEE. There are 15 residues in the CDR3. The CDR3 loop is CASSLVGGSNSPLHF. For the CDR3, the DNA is TGTGCCAGCAGCTTGGTCGGCGGATCGAATTCACCCCTCCACTTT.

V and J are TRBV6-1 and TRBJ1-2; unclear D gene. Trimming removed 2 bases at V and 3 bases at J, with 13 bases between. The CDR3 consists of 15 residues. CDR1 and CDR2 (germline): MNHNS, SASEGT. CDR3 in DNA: TGTGCCAGCAGTGAAAATGTTTACAGCCACTATGGCTACACCTTC. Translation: CASSENVYSHYGYTF.

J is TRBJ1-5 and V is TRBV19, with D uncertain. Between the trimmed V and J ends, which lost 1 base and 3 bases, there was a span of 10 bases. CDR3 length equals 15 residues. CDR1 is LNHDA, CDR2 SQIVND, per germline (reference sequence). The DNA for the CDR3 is TGTGCCAGTAGTATAGGGGGAGGCAACAATCAGCCCCAGCATTTT. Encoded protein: CASSIGGGNNQPQHF.

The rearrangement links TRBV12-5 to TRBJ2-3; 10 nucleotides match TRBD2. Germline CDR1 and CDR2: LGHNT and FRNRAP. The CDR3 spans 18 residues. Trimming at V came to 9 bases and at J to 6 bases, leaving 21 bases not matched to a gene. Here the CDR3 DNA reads TGTGCTAGATGGAAAGCTTCGAGGCTAGCGGGAGTGGAGGATACGCAGTATTTT. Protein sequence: CARWKASRLAGVEDTQYF.

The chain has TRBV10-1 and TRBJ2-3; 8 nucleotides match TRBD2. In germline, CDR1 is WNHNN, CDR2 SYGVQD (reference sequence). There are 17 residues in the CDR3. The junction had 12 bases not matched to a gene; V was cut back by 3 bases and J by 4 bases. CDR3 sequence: CASSDPSPGLVPDTQYF. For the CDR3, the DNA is TGCGCCAGCAGTGACCCGAGCCCGGGACTAGTTCCAGATACGCAGTATTTT.

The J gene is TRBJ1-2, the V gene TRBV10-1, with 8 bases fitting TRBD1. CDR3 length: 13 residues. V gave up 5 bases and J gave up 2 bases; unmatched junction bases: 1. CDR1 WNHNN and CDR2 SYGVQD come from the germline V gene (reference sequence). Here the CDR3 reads CASSRQGNYGYTF. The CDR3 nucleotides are TGCGCCAGCAGTCGACAGGGGAACTATGGCTACACCTTC.

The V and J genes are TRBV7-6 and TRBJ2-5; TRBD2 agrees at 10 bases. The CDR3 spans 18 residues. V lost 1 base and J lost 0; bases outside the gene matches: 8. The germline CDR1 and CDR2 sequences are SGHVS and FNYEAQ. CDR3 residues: CASSLGVSGGPYQETQYF. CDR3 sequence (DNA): TGTGCCAGCAGCTTAGGGGTTAGCGGGGGGCCCTACCAAGAGACCCAGTACTTC.

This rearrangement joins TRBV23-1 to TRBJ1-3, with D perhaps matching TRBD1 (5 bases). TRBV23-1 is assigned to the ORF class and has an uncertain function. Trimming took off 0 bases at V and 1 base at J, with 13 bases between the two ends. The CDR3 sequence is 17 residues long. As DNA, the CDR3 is TGCGCCAGCAGTCAATCGGGGGAGGAGGGGTCTGGAAACACCATATATTTT. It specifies CASSQSGEEGSGNTIYF.